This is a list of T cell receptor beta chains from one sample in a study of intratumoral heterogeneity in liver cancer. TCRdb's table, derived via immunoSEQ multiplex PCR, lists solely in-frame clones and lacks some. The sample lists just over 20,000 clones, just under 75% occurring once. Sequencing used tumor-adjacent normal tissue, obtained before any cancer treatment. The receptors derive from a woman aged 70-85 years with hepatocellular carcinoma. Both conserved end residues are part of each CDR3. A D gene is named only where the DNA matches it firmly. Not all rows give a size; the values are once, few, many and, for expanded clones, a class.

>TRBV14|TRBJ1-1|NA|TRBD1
TGTGCCAGCAGCCTGGGGACAGGGACGTGGGCTTTCTTT
CASSLGTGTWAFF
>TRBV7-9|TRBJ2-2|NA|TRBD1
TGTGCCAGCGAATCGGGGCAGGGGGCGAACGGGGAGCTGTTTTTT
CASESGQGANGELFF
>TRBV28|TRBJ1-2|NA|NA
TGTGCCAGCAGCCCCATTGGGGCTAACTATGGCTACACCTTC
CASSPIGANYGYTF
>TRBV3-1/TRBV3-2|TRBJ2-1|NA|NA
TGTGCCAGCAGCCAAATAAACAGGTACAATGAGCAGTTCTTC
CASSQINRYNEQFF
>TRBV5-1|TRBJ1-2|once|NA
TGCGCCAGCAGCTTGGCCCTAGGGTTTGGCTACACCTTC
CASSLALGFGYTF
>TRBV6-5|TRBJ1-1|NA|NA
TGTGCCAGCAGGGGGCCTATGAACACTGAAGCTTTCTTT
CASRGPMNTEAFF
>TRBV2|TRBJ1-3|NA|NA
TGTGCCAGCAGTGGGGGTTACTCTGGAAACACCATATATTTT
CASSGGYSGNTIYF
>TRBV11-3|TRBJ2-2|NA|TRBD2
TGTGCCAGCAGCTTAGATCTAAGCGGGGTGACCGGGGAGCTGTTTTTT
CASSLDLSGVTGELFF
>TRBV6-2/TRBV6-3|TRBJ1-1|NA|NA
TGTGCCAGCAGCCGAGGGGGGTCGTACACTGAAGCTTTCTTT
CASSRGGSYTEAFF
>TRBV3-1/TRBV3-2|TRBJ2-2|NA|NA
TGTGCCAGCAGCAGATTCGTGGGCGCGAACACCGGGGAGCTGTTTTTT
CASSRFVGANTGELFF
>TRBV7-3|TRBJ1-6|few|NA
TGTGCCAGCAGCGAAGTTTATAATTCACCCCTCCACTTT
CASSEVYNSPLHF
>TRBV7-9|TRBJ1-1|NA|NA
TGTGCCAGCAGCTTTGACACTGAAGCTTTCTTT
CASSFDTEAFF
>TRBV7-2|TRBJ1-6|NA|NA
TGTGCCAGCAGCTTAAGGGAGGTTGATTCACCCCTCCACTTT
CASSLREVDSPLHF
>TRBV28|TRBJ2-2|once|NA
TGTGCCAGCAGTTTATCCGGGGGGCCCCGCACCGGGGAGCTGTTTTTT
CASSLSGGPRTGELFF
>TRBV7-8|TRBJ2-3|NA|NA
TGTGCCAGCAGCCCCTGGGGCGGTAGCACAGATACGCAGTATTTT
CASSPWGGSTDTQYF
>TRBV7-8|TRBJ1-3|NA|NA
TGTGCCAGCAGCCCCCCGTTACTTTGGAGAGGACCTAGCTCTGGAAACACCATATATTTT
CASSPPLLWRGPSSGNTIYF
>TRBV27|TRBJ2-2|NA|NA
TGTGCCGCAGGGCTAGCATCCGCCGGGGAGCTGTTTTTT
CAAGLASAGELFF
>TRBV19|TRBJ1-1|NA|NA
TGTGCCAGTAGGTGGAACACTGAAGCTTTCTTT
CASRWNTEAFF
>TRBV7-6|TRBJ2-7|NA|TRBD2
TGTGCCAGCAGCCCACTAGCGGGAGGGGGCTACGAGCAGTACTTC
CASSPLAGGGYEQYF
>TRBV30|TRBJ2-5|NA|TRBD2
TGTGCCTGGGGCCGAGCGGGAGGGCGCGGAGAGACCCAGTACTTC
CAWGRAGGRGETQYF
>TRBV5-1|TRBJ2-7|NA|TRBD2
TGCGCCAGCAGCTCTCTAGCGGGTGTAAGCTACGAGCAGTACTTC
CASSSLAGVSYEQYF
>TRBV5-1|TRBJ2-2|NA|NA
TGCGCCAGCAGCTTGGGGGCAGATAACACCGGGGAGCTGTTTTTT
CASSLGADNTGELFF
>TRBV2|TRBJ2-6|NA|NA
TGTGCCAGCAAACGACAGCACTCTGGGGCCAACGTCCTGACTTTC
CASKRQHSGANVLTF
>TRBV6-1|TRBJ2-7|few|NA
TGTGCCAGCAGTGAAGTATTACTGCGGCTAGCCCAGAGGGGAGGTTACGAGCAGTACTTC
CASSEVLLRLAQRGGYEQYF
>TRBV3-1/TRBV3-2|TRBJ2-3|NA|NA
TGTGCCAGCAGCCATTCCGGGAGTCTTAATACGCAGTATTTT
CASSHSGSLNTQYF
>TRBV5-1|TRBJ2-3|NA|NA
TGCGCCAGCAGCTTGGGCAGCACAGATACGCAGTATTTT
CASSLGSTDTQYF
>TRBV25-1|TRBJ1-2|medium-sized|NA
TGTGCCAGCAGTGAATCGGACAACTATGGCTACACCTTC
CASSESDNYGYTF
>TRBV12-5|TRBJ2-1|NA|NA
TGTGCTAGCGCTCTGAGGGGGGCTAACAATGAGCAGTTCTTC
CASALRGANNEQFF
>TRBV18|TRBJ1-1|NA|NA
TGTGCCAGCTCCCCTTTGGACACCCTGAACACTGAAGCTTTCTTT
CASSPLDTLNTEAFF
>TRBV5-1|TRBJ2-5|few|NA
TGCGCCAGCAGCTTGGACAGGGAAGAGACCCAGTACTTC
CASSLDREETQYF
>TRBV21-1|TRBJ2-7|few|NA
TGTGCCAGCAGCCTTTGGCGGGAGGGGGAGCAGTACTTC
CASSLWREGEQYF
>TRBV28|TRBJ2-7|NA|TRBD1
TGTGCCAGCAGTTTCGGACAGGTTGGCTACGAGCAGTACTTC
CASSFGQVGYEQYF
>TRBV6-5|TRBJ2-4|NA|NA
TGTGCCAGCAGACCAGGGGGGAAAAACATTCAGTACTTC
CASRPGGKNIQYF
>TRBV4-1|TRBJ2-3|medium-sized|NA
TGCGCCAGCAGCCAAGAGGCCGCGGGTGTAGTTAGTGATACGCAGTATTTT
CASSQEAAGVVSDTQYF
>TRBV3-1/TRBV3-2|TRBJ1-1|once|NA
TGTGCCAGCAGCCCCGGGGGAGGAAACACTGAAGCTTTCTTT
CASSPGGGNTEAFF
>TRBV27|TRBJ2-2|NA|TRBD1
TGTGCCAGCAGGGACAGGGCTACCTCCGGGGAGCTGTTTTTT
CASRDRATSGELFF
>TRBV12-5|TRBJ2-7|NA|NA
TGTGCTAGTGGTTTGTCGCGGGCCTACGAGCAGTACTTC
CASGLSRAYEQYF
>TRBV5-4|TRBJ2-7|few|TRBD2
TGTGCCAGCAGCTTAGAAGCGGGAGAGTTGGACGAGCAGTACTTC
CASSLEAGELDEQYF
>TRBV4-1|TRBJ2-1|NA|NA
TGCGCCAGCAGCCCCCGGGGACTTCAGCTATACAATGAGCAGTTCTTC
CASSPRGLQLYNEQFF
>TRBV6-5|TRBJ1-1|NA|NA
TGTGCCAGCAGTTACTTCGCGAACACTGAAGCTTTCTTT
CASSYFANTEAFF
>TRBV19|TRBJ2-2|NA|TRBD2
TGTGCCAGTAGGCTAGCGGGAGCAGCGAACACCGGGGAGCTGTTTTTT
CASRLAGAANTGELFF
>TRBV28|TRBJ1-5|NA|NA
TGTGCCAGCAGCCCAAAGGACAGAGGGAATCAGCCCCAGCATTTT
CASSPKDRGNQPQHF
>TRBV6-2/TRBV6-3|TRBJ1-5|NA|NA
TGTGCCAGCAGTTACTCGATAGATAGCAATCAGCCCCAGCATTTT
CASSYSIDSNQPQHF
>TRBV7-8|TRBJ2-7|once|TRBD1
TGTGCCAGCAGCTTAGACAGGGGCGATGCCCTGACCCACTACGAGCAGTACTTC
CASSLDRGDALTHYEQYF
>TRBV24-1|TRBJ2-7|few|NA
TGTGCCACCAGTGATGGGGGGCTATCCTACGAGCAGTACTTC
CATSDGGLSYEQYF
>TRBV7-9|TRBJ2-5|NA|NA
TGTGCCAGCAGCTTAGTCTCAGGAGGGGAGACCCAGTACTTC
CASSLVSGGETQYF
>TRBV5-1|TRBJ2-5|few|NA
TGCGCCAGCAGCCCGGCAGGGGGGGAGACCCAGTACTTC
CASSPAGGETQYF
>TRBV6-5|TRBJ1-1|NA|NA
TGTGCCAGCAGTCAGGGGCAGAAAGCTTTCTTT
CASSQGQKAFF
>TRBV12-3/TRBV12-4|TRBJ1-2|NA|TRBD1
TGTGCCAGCAGACCCGGGACAGTCGATGGCTACACCTTC
CASRPGTVDGYTF
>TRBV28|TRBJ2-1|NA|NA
TGTGCCAGCAGTAACTACAATGAGCAGTTCTTC
CASSNYNEQFF
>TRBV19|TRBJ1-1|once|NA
TGTGCCAGTAGTACCTCCGGCAGGGGCACTGAAGCTTTCTTT
CASSTSGRGTEAFF
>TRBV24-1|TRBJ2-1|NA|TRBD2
TGTGCCACCAGTGATTCTAGTGGGAGGGCCTATGAGCAGTTCTTC
CATSDSSGRAYEQFF
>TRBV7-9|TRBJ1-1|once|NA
TGTGCCAGCAGCCCTTATCCGCCCGGGGGGAACACTGAAGCTTTCTTT
CASSPYPPGGNTEAFF
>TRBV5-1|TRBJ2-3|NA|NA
TGCGCCAGCAGCTTGTCGAAGAACGGAGATACGCAGTATTTT
CASSLSKNGDTQYF
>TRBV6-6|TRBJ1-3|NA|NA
TGTGCCAGCAGTCGGTCCCGGGGGGGATCCGGAAACACCATATATTTT
CASSRSRGGSGNTIYF